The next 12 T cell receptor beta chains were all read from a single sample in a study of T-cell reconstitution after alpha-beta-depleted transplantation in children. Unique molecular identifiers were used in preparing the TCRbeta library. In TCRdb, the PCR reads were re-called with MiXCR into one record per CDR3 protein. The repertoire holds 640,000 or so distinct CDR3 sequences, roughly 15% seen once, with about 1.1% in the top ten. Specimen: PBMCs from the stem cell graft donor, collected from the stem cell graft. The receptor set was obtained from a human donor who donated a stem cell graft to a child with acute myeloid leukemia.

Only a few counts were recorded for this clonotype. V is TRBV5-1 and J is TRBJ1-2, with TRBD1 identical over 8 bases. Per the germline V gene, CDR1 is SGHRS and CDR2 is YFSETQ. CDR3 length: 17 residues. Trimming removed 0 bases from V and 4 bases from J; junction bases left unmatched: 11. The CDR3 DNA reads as TGCGCCAGCAGCTTGGATGGGACAGGCCAACTAGGCTATGGCTACACCTTC. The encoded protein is CASSLDGTGQLGYGYTF.

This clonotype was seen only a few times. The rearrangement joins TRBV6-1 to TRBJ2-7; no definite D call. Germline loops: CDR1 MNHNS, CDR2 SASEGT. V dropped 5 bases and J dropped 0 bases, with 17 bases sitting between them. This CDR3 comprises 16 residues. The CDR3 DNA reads TGTGCCAGCAGTATCTCCCTCTCACGGCACTCCTACGAGCAGTACTTC. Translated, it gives CASSISLSRHSYEQYF.

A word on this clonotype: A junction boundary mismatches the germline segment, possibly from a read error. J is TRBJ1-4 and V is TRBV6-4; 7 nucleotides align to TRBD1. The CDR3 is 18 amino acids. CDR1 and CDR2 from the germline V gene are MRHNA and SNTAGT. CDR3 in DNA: TGTGCCGGCAGTTCCTTGACAGGGTTACGTGCAACTAATGAAAAACTGTTTTTT. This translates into CAGSSLTGLRATNEKLFF.

CDR3 nucleotides: TGTGCTTCGAGGGTGGGAGAGACCCAGTACTTC. Translation: CASRVGETQYF. This chain links TRBV7-2 with TRBJ2-5, with D possibly matching TRBD2 (5 bases). Germline V CDR1 and CDR2: SGHTA, FQGNSA. The CDR3 covers 11 residues.

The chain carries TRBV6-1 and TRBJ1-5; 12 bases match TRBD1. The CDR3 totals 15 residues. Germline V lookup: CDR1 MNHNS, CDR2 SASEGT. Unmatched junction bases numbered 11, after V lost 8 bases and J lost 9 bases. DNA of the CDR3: TGTGCCAGCGCCCGGGACAGGGGGCCCGCATCGCCCCAGCATTTT. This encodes CASARDRGPASPQHF.

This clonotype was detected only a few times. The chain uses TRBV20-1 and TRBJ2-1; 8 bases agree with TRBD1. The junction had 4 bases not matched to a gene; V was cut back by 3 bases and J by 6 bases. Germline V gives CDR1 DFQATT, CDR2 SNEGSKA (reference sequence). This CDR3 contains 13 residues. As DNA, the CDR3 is TGCAGTGCTAGCCAGGGGGCTGTCAATGAGCAGTTCTTC. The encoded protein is CSASQGAVNEQFF.

CDR3 sequence reads: CASGRSGYTQYF. The CDR3 DNA sequence: TGTGCCAGCGGCAGAAGCGGCTATACGCAGTATTTT. The chain couples TRBV12-3 or TRBV12-4 to TRBJ2-3; D might be TRBD2 (5 bases). V gave up 8 bases and J gave up 7 bases, with 13 bases separating them. This CDR3 region has 12 residues.

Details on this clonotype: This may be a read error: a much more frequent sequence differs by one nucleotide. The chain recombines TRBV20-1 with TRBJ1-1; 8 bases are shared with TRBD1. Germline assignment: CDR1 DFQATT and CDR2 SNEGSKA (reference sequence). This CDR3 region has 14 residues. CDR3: CSVRSRTGNTDAFF. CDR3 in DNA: TGCAGTGTTCGATCCAGGACAGGGAACACTGACGCTTTCTTT.

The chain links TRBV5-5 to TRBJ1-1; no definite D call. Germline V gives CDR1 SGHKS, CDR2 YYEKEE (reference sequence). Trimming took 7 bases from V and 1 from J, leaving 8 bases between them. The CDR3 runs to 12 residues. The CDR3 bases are TGTGCCAGCTTCGCTCCGAACACTGAAGCTTTCTTT. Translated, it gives CASFAPNTEAFF.

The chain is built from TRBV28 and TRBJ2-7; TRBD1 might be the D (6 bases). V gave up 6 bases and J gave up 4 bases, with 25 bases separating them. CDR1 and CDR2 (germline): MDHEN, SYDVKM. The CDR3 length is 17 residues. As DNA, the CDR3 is TGTGCCAGCAGAAACAGGGAAGACGGTCCGGAGTTTTACGAGCAGTACTTC. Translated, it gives CASRNREDGPEFYEQYF.

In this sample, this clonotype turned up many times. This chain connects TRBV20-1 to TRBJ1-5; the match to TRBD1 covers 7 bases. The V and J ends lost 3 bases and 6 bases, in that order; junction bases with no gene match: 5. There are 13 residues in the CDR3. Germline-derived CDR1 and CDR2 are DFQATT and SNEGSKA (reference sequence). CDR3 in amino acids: CSARRQGPQPQHF. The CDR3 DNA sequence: TGCAGTGCTAGGCGACAGGGCCCTCAGCCCCAGCATTTT.

CDR3 DNA sequence: TGTGCCAGCAGCCCCCATCCCCGGCGGGGGACCAGCACAGATACGCAGTATTTT. Translating gives CASSPHPRRGTSTDTQYF. The chain uses TRBV7-3 and TRBJ2-3; 7 bases fit TRBD2. Germline loops: CDR1 SGHTA, CDR2 FQGTGA. Losses at the gene ends were 5 bases for V and 0 bases for J; bases not matched to a gene: 14. The CDR3 is 18 amino acids.